What follows is one T cell receptor (beta chain) and its context. Sequenced by immunoSEQ multiplex PCR; TCRdb stores in-frame clones only, minus some. Found here are 1.4 million or so clones, approximately 98.5% of them singletons; the top ten hold roughly 0.35%. Per the germline V gene, CDR1 is KGHSH and CDR2 is LQKENI. Trimming stripped 2 bases from V and 2 bases from J, with 9 bases between. The CDR3 is 14 residues long. The record originates from a study of shared clonotypes between healthy human individuals. The sequenced material came from naive CD4+ T cells sorted from blood. Documented subset: CD45RA+ positively selected. The chain employs TRBV18 and TRBJ2-5; D may be TRBD1 or TRBD2 (5 bases each). The TCR originated in a man between 25 and 39 years old in good health. CDR3 DNA: TGTGCCAGCTCACCAAAGGGACCTCAAGAGACCCAGTACTTC. Translated: CASSPKGPQETQYF. Based on the CDR3 plus reference TRBV18 and TRBJ2-5, the full variable domain is NAGVMQNPRHLVRRRGQEARLRCSPMKGHSHVYWYRQLPEEGLKFMVYLQKENIIDESGMPKERFSAEFPKEGPSILRIQQVVRGDSAAYFCASSPKGPQETQYFGPGTRLLVL.